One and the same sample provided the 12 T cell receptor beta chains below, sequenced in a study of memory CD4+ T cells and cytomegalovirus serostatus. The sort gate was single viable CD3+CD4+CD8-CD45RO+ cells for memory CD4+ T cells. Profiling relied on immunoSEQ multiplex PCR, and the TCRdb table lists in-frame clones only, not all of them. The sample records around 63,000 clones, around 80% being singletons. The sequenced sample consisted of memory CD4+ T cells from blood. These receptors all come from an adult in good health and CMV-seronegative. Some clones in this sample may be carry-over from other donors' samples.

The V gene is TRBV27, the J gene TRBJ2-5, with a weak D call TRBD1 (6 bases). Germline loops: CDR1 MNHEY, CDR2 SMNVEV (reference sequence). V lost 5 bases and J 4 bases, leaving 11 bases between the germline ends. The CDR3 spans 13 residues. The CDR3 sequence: CASSHRVRETQYF. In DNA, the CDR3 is TGTGCCAGCAGTCACAGGGTCCGAGAGACCCAGTACTTC.

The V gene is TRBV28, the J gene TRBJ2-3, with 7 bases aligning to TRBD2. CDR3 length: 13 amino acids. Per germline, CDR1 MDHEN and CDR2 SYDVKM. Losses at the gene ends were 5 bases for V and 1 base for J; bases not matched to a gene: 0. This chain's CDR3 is CASSREGTDTQYF. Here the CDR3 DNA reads TGTGCCAGCAGTCGGGAGGGCACAGATACGCAGTATTTT.

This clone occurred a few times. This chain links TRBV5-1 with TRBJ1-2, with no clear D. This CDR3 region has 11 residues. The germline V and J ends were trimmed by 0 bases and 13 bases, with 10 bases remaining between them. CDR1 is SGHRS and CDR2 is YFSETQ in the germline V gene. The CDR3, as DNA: TGCGCCAGCAGCTTGGAGGGCGCGGCCACCTTC. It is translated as CASSLEGAATF. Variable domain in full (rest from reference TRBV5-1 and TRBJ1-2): KAGVTQTPRYLIKTRGQQVTLSCSPISGHRSVSWYQQTPGQGLQFLFEYFSETQRNKGNFPGRFSGRQFSNSRSEMNVSTLELGDSALYLCASSLEGAATFGSGTRLTVV.

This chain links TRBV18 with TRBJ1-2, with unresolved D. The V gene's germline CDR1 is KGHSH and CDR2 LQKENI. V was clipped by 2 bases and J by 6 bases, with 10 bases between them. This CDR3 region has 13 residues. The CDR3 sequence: CASSPSFGDGYTF. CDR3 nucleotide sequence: TGTGCCAGCTCACCAAGCTTTGGAGATGGCTACACCTTC.

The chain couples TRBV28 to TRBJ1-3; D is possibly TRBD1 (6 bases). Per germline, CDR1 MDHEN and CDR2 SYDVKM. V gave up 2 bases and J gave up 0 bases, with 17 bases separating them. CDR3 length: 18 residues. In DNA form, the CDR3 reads TGTGCCAGCAGTTTACAGGGGAAATGGGGCATCTCTGGAAACACCATATATTTT. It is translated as CASSLQGKWGISGNTIYF.

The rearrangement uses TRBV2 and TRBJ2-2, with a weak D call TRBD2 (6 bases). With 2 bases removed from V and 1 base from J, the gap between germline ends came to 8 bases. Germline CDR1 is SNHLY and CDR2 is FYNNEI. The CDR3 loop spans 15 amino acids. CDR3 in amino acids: CASSEWRENTGELFF. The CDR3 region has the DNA TGTGCCAGCAGTGAATGGCGGGAGAACACCGGGGAGCTGTTTTTT.

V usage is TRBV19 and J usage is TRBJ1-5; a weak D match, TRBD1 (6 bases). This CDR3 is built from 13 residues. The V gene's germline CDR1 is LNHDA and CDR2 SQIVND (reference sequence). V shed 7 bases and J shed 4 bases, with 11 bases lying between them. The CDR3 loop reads CASTRGRNQPQHF. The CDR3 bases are TGTGCCAGTACCAGGGGCCGTAATCAGCCCCAGCATTTT. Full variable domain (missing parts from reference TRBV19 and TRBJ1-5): DGGITQSPKYLFRKEGQNVTLSCEQNLNHDAMYWYRQDPGQGLRLIYYSQIVNDFQKGDIAEGYSVSREKKESFPLTVTSAQKNPTAFYLCASTRGRNQPQHFGDGTRLSIL.

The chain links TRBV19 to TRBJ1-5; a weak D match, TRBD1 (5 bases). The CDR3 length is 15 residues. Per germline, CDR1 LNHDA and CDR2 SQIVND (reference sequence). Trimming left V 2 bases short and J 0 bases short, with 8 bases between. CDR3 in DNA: TGTGCCAGTAGTATATGGGGGGATAGCAATCAGCCCCAGCATTTT. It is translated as CASSIWGDSNQPQHF.

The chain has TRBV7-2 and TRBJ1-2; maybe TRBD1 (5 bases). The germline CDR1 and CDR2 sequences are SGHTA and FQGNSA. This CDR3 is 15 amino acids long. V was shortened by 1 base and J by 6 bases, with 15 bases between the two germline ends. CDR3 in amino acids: CASSLGGTAAHGYTF. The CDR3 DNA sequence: TGTGCCAGCAGCTTAGGGGGGACCGCGGCCCATGGCTACACCTTC. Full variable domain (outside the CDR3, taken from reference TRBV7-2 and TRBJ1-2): GAGVSQSPSNKVTEKGKDVELRCDPISGHTALYWYRQSLGQGLEFLIYFQGNSAPDKSGLPSDRFSAERTGGSVSTLTIQRTQQEDSAVYLCASSLGGTAAHGYTFGSGTRLTVV.

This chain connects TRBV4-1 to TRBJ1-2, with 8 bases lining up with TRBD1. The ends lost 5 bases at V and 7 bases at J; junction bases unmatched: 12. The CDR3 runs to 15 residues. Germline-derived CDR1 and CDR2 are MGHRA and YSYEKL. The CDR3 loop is CASSSQTGETRGYTF. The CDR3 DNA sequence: TGCGCCAGCAGCTCCCAGACAGGGGAGACGCGTGGCTACACCTTC.

The CDR3 here is CAWALPAGGNYEQYF. CDR3 in DNA: TGTGCCTGGGCTCTCCCTGCGGGGGGGAACTACGAGCAGTACTTC. This chain uses TRBV30 with TRBJ2-7; 9 bases are shared with TRBD2. With V trimmed by 5 bases and J by 3 bases, 11 bases remained unmatched. The V gene's germline CDR1 is GTSNPN and CDR2 SVGIG (reference sequence). The CDR3 is 15 residues long.

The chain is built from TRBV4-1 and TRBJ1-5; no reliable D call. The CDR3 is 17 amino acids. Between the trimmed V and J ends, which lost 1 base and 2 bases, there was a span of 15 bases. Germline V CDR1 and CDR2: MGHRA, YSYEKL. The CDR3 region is CASSQAAPRRGNQPQHF. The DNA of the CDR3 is TGCGCCAGCAGCCAAGCGGCCCCGCGGCGGGGCAATCAGCCCCAGCATTTT.